This paragraph reports one T cell receptor beta chain. The data were taken from a study of shared clonotypes between healthy human individuals. This CDR3 contains 14 residues. Trimming removed 5 bases at V and 1 base at J, with 11 bases between. The germline V gene has CDR1 SGHTA and CDR2 FQGNSA. Only in-frame clones appear in the TCRdb table, and some are missing; sequencing was by immunoSEQ multiplex PCR. The table lists about 490,000 clones, over 65% of them singletons. Sample: PBMCs. This chain joins TRBV7-2 and TRBJ1-2; D is uncertain. This TCR was sampled from a woman between 35 and 50 years old in good health. Some clones in this sample may be carry-over from other donors' samples. In DNA form, the CDR3 reads TGTGCCAGCAGCCTCGGACTGAGTAACTATGGCTACACCTTC. This translates into CASSLGLSNYGYTF. The full variable domain, its missing parts supplied by reference TRBV7-2 and TRBJ1-2, is GAGVSQSPSNKVTEKGKDVELRCDPISGHTALYWYRQSLGQGLEFLIYFQGNSAPDKSGLPSDRFSAERTGGSVSTLTIQRTQQEDSAVYLCASSLGLSNYGYTFGSGTRLTVV.